The 13 T cell receptor beta chains in this list originate from one sample, sequenced in a study of OX40 agonist ivuxolimab in advanced cancers. Only in-frame clones appear in the TCRdb table, and some are missing; sequencing was by immunoSEQ multiplex PCR. This sample has about 8,700 clones, with about 85% found just once. The sequences come from CD4+ or CD8+ T cells sorted from blood, collected in a trial of the OX40 agonist ivuxolimab. These receptors all stem from an adult with an advanced solid tumor such as melanoma, head and neck, liver or kidney cancer.

The chain carries TRBV6-6 and TRBJ2-7; perhaps TRBD1 as D (6 bases). The CDR3 loop spans 12 amino acids. The germline V gene has CDR1 MNHNY and CDR2 SVGAGI (reference sequence). Between the trimmed V and J ends, which lost 4 bases and 2 bases, there was a span of 6 bases. The CDR3: CASSSGAYEQYF. The DNA of the CDR3 is TGTGCCAGCAGTTCAGGGGCCTACGAGCAGTACTTC.

The CDR3 DNA follows: TGTGCTAGTGCGAGGACGGAAGCTATGAACACTGAAGCTTTCTTT. Its translation: CASARTEAMNTEAFF. The V gene is TRBV12-5, the J gene TRBJ1-1, with unresolved D. CDR3 length: 15 residues. The V gene lost 7 bases and the J gene lost 0 bases, with 15 bases spanning the gap. Germline loops: CDR1 LGHNT, CDR2 FRNRAP.

The chain employs TRBV27 and TRBJ1-5, with TRBD1 as a possible D gene (6 bases). V lost 5 bases, J lost 7 bases, and 12 bases lay in between. This CDR3 region has 13 residues. Germline CDR1 reads MNHEY; CDR2 reads SMNVEV (reference sequence). The CDR3 region has the DNA TGTGCCAGCAGTGAAGGTACAGGGCAGCCCCAGCATTTT. It specifies CASSEGTGQPQHF.

The rearrangement joins TRBV28 to TRBJ1-4, with D possibly matching TRBD1 (5 bases). Germline V gives CDR1 MDHEN, CDR2 SYDVKM. CDR3 length equals 15 residues. Trimming took off 5 bases at V and 3 bases at J, with 13 bases between the two ends. The CDR3 loop is CASSPLGGANEKLFF. In DNA form, the CDR3 reads TGTGCCAGCAGTCCCCTTGGGGGAGCTAATGAAAAACTGTTTTTT.

CDR3 region: CASRPNAGEYILYF. For the CDR3, the DNA is TGTGCCAGCAGACCAAACGCGGGAGAGTATATCCTGTACTTC. The chain couples TRBV27 to TRBJ2-7; 7 bases match TRBD2. This CDR3 comprises 14 residues. V lost 6 bases and J lost 12; bases outside the gene matches: 17. Germline V gene sequence: CDR1 MNHEY, CDR2 SMNVEV (reference sequence).

The chain combines TRBV6-9 with TRBJ1-2, with D unresolved. V was clipped by 3 bases and J by 0 bases, with 11 bases between them. The CDR3 contains 15 residues. CDR1 is MNHGY, CDR2 SVAAGI, per germline. The CDR3 region is CASSYLEASNYGYTF. The CDR3 DNA reads TGTGCCAGCAGTTACCTGGAGGCCTCTAACTATGGCTACACCTTC.

The rearrangement joins TRBV28 to TRBJ1-5; TRBD1 is a possible D gene (5 bases). Trimming cost V 1 base and J 5 bases, with 9 bases left between them. CDR3 length: 14 residues. In germline, CDR1 is MDHEN, CDR2 SYDVKM. CDR3 amino acids: CASSLYEQDQPQHF. In nucleotides, the CDR3 is TGTGCCAGCAGTTTATACGAACAGGATCAGCCCCAGCATTTT.

This clone was found once. The J gene is TRBJ1-1, the V gene TRBV6-5; unclear D gene. The CDR3 consists of 14 residues. In germline, CDR1 is MNHEY, CDR2 SVGAGI. V lost 2 bases and J 6 bases, leaving 13 bases between the germline ends. This CDR3 is CASSYRMGFAEAFF. CDR3 DNA sequence: TGTGCCAGCAGTTACCGCATGGGTTTCGCTGAAGCTTTCTTT.

This clone was observed a single time. The chain has TRBV9 and TRBJ1-1; D may be TRBD1 (5 bases). Trimming cost V 4 bases and J 6 bases, with 19 bases left between them. Germline loops: CDR1 SGDLS, CDR2 YYNGEE. The CDR3 covers 15 residues. The CDR3 DNA reads as TGTGCCAGCAGCCCCAGGGTCGGGACCTCGGCTGAAGCTTTCTTT. Its translation: CASSPRVGTSAEAFF.

This sequence joins TRBV2 and TRBJ1-6; D is perhaps TRBD1 (5 bases). The germline V gene encodes CDR1 SNHLY and CDR2 FYNNEI. The CDR3 loop spans 16 amino acids. V lost 0 bases, J lost 7 bases, and 13 bases lay in between. The CDR3 DNA reads as TGTGCCAGCAGTGAAGCGGGGGGGGAACGGAATTCACCCCTCCACTTT. Translation: CASSEAGGERNSPLHF.

This clone was observed once. The chain joins TRBV6-5 to TRBJ1-2, with D tentatively TRBD1 (6 bases). CDR1 and CDR2 from the germline V gene are MNHEY and SVGAGI. This CDR3 comprises 14 residues. V gave up 6 bases and J gave up 3 bases, with 14 bases separating them. The CDR3 DNA sequence: TGTGCCAGCAGCCACAGGGACCCTTACTATGGCTACACCTTC. As protein: CASSHRDPYYGYTF.

The chain is built from TRBV10-3 and TRBJ2-7; D is unresolved. Germline CDR1 reads ENHRY; CDR2 reads SYGVKD. The V and J ends lost 2 bases and 0 bases respectively, with 8 bases between them. The CDR3 length is 14 residues. The CDR3 DNA is TGTGCCATCAGTGAGAACAGTTTCTCCTACGAGCAGTACTTC. This sequence encodes CAISENSFSYEQYF.

J is TRBJ2-1 and V is TRBV7-9; the D gene is possibly TRBD1 (5 bases). This CDR3 contains 13 residues. V lost 5 bases and J lost 8, with 13 bases in between. Germline CDR1 reads SEHNR; CDR2 reads FQNEAQ (reference sequence). The CDR3 loop is CASSPIQGHEQFF. CDR3 nucleotide sequence: TGTGCCAGCAGCCCTATTCAGGGCCATGAGCAGTTCTTC.